This TCR beta chain was recorded in a study of control samples from healthy donors and cancer patients. Repertoires were generated with immunoSEQ multiplex PCR, while TCRdb's copy carries only in-frame clones and drops some. Among roughly 95,000 clones listed, almost 90% were seen once. Trimming removed 8 bases at V and 0 bases at J, with 17 bases between. The CDR3 has 17 residues. Germline CDR1 reads MNHEY; CDR2 reads SMNVEV (reference sequence). The sequenced sample consisted of blood. This sequence was found in a young man in good health. The chain employs TRBV27 and TRBJ2-6; D may correspond to TRBD1 or TRBD2 (5 bases each). DNA of the CDR3: TGTGCCAGCCGGGACGGCGCATTTTTCTCTGGGGCCAACGTCCTGACTTTC. Its translation: CASRDGAFFSGANVLTF.